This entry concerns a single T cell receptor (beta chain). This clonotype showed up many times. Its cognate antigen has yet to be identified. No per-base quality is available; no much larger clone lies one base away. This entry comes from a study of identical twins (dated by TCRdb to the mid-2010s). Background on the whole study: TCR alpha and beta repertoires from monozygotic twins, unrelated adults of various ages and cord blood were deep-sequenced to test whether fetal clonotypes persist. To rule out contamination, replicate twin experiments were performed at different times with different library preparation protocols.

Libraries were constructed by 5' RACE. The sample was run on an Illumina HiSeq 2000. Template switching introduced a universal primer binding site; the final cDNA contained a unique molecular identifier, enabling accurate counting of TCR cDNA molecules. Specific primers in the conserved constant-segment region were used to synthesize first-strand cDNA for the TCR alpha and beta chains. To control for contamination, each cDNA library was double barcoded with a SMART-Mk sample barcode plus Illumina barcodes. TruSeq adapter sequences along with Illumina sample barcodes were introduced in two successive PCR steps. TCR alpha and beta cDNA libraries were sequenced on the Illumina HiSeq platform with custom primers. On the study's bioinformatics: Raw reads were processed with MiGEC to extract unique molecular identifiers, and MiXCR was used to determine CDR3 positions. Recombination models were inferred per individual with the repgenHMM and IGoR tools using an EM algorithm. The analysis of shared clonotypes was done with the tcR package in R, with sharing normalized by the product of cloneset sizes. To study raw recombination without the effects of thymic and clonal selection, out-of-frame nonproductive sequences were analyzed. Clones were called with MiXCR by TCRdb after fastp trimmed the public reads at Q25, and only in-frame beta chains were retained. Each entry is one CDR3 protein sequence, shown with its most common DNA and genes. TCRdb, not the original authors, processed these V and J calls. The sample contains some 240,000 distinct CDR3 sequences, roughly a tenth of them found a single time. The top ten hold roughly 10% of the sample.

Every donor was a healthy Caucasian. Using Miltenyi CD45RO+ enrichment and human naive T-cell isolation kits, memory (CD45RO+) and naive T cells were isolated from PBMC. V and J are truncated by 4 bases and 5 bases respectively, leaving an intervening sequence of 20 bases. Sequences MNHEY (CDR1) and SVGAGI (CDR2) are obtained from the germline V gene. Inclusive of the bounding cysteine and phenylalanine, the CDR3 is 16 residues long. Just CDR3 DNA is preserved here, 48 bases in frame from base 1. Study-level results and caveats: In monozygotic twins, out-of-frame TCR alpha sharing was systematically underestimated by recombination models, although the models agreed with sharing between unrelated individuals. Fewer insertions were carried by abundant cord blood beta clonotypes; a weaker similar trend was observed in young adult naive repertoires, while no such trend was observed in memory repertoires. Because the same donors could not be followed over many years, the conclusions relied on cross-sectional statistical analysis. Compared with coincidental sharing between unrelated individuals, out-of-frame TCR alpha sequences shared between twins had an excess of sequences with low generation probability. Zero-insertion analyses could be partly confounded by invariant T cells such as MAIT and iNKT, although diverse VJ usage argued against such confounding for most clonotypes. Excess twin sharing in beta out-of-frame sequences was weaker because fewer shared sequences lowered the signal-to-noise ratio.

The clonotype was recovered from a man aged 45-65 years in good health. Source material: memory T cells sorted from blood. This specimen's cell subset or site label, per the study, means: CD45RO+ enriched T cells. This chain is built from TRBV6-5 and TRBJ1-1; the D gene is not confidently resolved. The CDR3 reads CASSFGVRVPRTEAFF. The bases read TGTGCCAGCAGTTTCGGAGTAAGGGTGCCGCGGACTGAAGCTTTCTTT.